Sequencing of this T cell receptor beta chain was carried out in a study of blood T cell repertoires in COVID-19. In the authors' methods: Amplification with reference gene primers provided the estimates of nucleated cell counts. Some clones are missing from TCRdb's copy, which holds only in-frame ones; the method was immunoSEQ multiplex PCR. V and J calls and clone size come straight from that table; D and trimming were deduced from the DNA. The table has 200,000 to 300,000 clones, roughly 83% seen once; the top ten hold over 8%. In germline, CDR1 is SEHNR, CDR2 FQNEAQ (reference sequence). The V and J ends lost 5 bases and 4 bases, in that order; junction bases with no gene match: 3. The CDR3 totals 14 residues.

This clonotype was sampled from a woman older than 75 with acute or convalescent COVID-19. Material: peripheral blood. The rearrangement joins TRBV7-9 to TRBJ2-2, with 8 bases that match TRBD1. CDR3 bases: TGTGCCAGCAGCCCCGGACAGGGCACCGGGGAGCTGTTTTTT. Translated: CASSPGQGTGELFF. The complete variable domain, with remaining parts taken from reference TRBV7-9 and TRBJ2-2, reads DTGVSQNPRHKITKRGQNVTFRCDPISEHNRLYWYRQTLGQGPEFLTYFQNEAQLEKSRLLSDRFSAERPKGSFSTLEIQRTEQGDSAMYLCASSPGQGTGELFFGEGSRLTVL.